The next 23 T cell receptor beta chains were all read from a single sample in a study of T cells after somatic rescue of genetic block (dated by TCRdb to 2019 to 2021). Library creation used the immunoSEQ multiplex PCR assay. This is the immuneACCESS table as TCRdb keeps it, with only in-frame sequences that have V and J called. A part of the clones is gone; compared with another copy, unresolved V genes explain less than half, and the rest is unexplained. The sample data list 12,000 or so clones, and about four fifths of these were observed just once. Roughly 8% of the sample is taken by the ten largest. Material for sequencing was peripheral blood mononuclear cells (PBMCs). These TCRs come from a boy younger than 18.

This clone was observed a few times. The genes are TRBV19 and TRBJ2-3, with D possibly matching TRBD2 (6 bases). Trimming took off 1 base at V and 1 base at J, with 6 bases between the two ends. The CDR3 sequence is 14 residues long. Germline V gene lookup returns CDR1 LNHDA and CDR2 SQIVND (reference sequence). The CDR3 nucleotides read TGTGCCAGTAGTATAGGGGGGGGCACAGATACGCAGTATTTT. It specifies CASSIGGGTDTQYF.

J is TRBJ2-1 and V is TRBV28; D is unresolved. This CDR3 has 18 residues. In germline, CDR1 is MDHEN, CDR2 SYDVKM. Deletions cut 4 bases from V and 3 bases from J, with 22 bases between. The CDR3 reads CASSSSLHTTQVYNEQFF. DNA of the CDR3: TGTGCCAGCAGTTCGTCTCTCCACACCACTCAAGTCTACAATGAGCAGTTCTTC.

This rearrangement joins TRBV11-1 to TRBJ2-7; D is possibly TRBD2 (5 bases). The germline V gene has CDR1 SGHAT and CDR2 FQDESV (reference sequence). Trimming cost V 2 bases and J 2 bases, with 10 bases left between them. The CDR3 is 14 amino acids. The CDR3 nucleotides are TGTGCCAGCAGCTTATCGTCCGGGGCCTACGAGCAGTACTTC. Translating it yields CASSLSSGAYEQYF.

The chain carries TRBV5-1 and TRBJ2-1, with 12 nucleotides matching TRBD2. The ends lost 2 bases at V and 5 bases at J; junction bases unmatched: 11. The CDR3 is 18 amino acids. In germline, CDR1 is SGHRS, CDR2 YFSETQ. The CDR3 DNA is TGCGCCAGCAGCTTAGGGGCTAGCGGGAGGGCCGCAAACAATGAGCAGTTCTTC. Residues: CASSLGASGRAANNEQFF.

The chain is built from TRBV5-1 and TRBJ1-1, with D maybe TRBD1 (6 bases). The CDR3 loop spans 16 amino acids. Germline CDR1 and CDR2: SGHRS and YFSETQ. V dropped 0 bases and J dropped 0 bases, with 12 bases sitting between them. CDR3 residues: CASSLVGRDMNTEAFF. DNA for the CDR3: TGCGCCAGCAGCTTGGTAGGGAGGGACATGAACACTGAAGCTTTCTTT. The variable domain in full, completed from reference TRBV5-1 and TRBJ1-1, reads KAGVTQTPRYLIKTRGQQVTLSCSPISGHRSVSWYQQTPGQGLQFLFEYFSETQRNKGNFPGRFSGRQFSNSRSEMNVSTLELGDSALYLCASSLVGRDMNTEAFFGQGTRLTVV.

The J gene is TRBJ1-2, the V gene TRBV9; the D gene is possibly TRBD1 (5 bases). Trimming pared 1 base from V and 2 bases from J, leaving 12 bases between. Germline V lookup: CDR1 SGDLS, CDR2 YYNGEE. CDR3 length equals 15 residues. CDR3 sequence (DNA): TGTGCCAGCAGCGTATGGGGGAGCGGGAACTATGGCTACACCTTC. Its protein product is CASSVWGSGNYGYTF.

V is TRBV6-1 and J is TRBJ1-5; 8 nucleotides align to TRBD1. CDR3 length equals 13 residues. Germline lookup yields CDR1 MNHNS and CDR2 SASEGT. The J segment lost 4 bases and the V segment lost 8 bases, leaving 4 bases of the junction unmatched. The DNA for the CDR3 is TGTGCCAGCGGGGACAGGACAAATCAGCCCCAGCATTTT. This codes for CASGDRTNQPQHF.

V is TRBV5-1 and J is TRBJ2-1, with D perhaps matching TRBD2 (6 bases). From germline, CDR1 is SGHRS and CDR2 YFSETQ. This CDR3 comprises 17 residues. The V end lost 2 bases, the J end lost 8 bases, and 23 bases lay between the germline ends. The CDR3 DNA sequence: TGCGCCAGCAGCTTACTCATGGCGGGAATTACAGGATATGAGCAGTTCTTC. Translated: CASSLLMAGITGYEQFF.

V usage is TRBV18 and J usage is TRBJ2-5; 8 positions match TRBD2. The J call is in doubt because the DNA end fits TRBJ2-7 better. CDR3 length equals 14 residues. Germline CDR1 is KGHSH and CDR2 is LQKENI. The CDR3 nucleotides are TGTGCCAGCTCACCGACTAGCGTCACCTACGAGCAGTACTTC. It translates to CASSPTSVTYEQYF.

This clone was counted a few times. The chain employs TRBV7-9 and TRBJ1-4; 10 bases align to TRBD1. The CDR3 has 14 amino acids. From germline, CDR1 is SEHNR and CDR2 FQNEAQ (reference sequence). The V segment lost 7 bases and the J segment 6 bases; nucleotides outside the gene matches: 5. CDR3 DNA: TGTGCCAGCACCATCGACAGGGGGCATGAAAAACTGTTTTTT. Protein product: CASTIDRGHEKLFF. Full variable domain (remainder filled in from reference TRBV7-9 and TRBJ1-4): DTGVSQNPRHKITKRGQNVTFRCDPISEHNRLYWYRQTLGQGPEFLTYFQNEAQLEKSRLLSDRFSAERPKGSFSTLEIQRTEQGDSAMYLCASTIDRGHEKLFFGSGTQLSVL.

A single count supports this clone. The rearrangement links TRBV20-1 to TRBJ2-1; D is perhaps TRBD2 (7 bases). This CDR3 has 11 residues. The germline V gene encodes CDR1 DFQATT and CDR2 SNEGSKA (reference sequence). V was trimmed by 5 bases and J by 10 bases, leaving 12 bases between them. This CDR3 reads CSAHREGEQFF. The CDR3 coding sequence is TGCAGTGCTCACAGGGAGGGGGAGCAGTTCTTC.

V usage is TRBV4-1 and J usage is TRBJ1-1; 11 nucleotides match TRBD1. This CDR3 spans 16 amino acids. Trimming took 5 bases from V and 5 from J; bases not matched to a gene: 10. Germline CDR1 reads MGHRA; CDR2 reads YSYEKL. This CDR3 reads CASSSRTGGEMTEAFF. The CDR3 DNA sequence: TGCGCCAGCAGCTCAAGGACAGGGGGCGAAATGACTGAAGCTTTCTTT.

CDR3: CASSLEGDEQFF. The CDR3 nucleotides are TGCGCCAGCAGCTTGGAAGGCGATGAGCAGTTCTTC. The rearrangement joins TRBV5-1 to TRBJ2-1; no definite D call. The CDR3 runs to 12 residues. Trimming pared 0 bases from V and 8 bases from J, leaving 6 bases between. CDR1 is SGHRS and CDR2 is YFSETQ in the germline V gene. Supplemented by reference TRBV5-1 and TRBJ2-1, the full variable domain reads KAGVTQTPRYLIKTRGQQVTLSCSPISGHRSVSWYQQTPGQGLQFLFEYFSETQRNKGNFPGRFSGRQFSNSRSEMNVSTLELGDSALYLCASSLEGDEQFFGPGTRLTVL.

The V call is TRBV5-6, the J call TRBJ2-5; the match to TRBD2 covers 8 bases. There are 14 residues in the CDR3. In germline, CDR1 is SGHDT, CDR2 YYEEEE. V trimming: 4 bases; J trimming: 5 bases; junction bases outside the gene matches: 7. The CDR3 region has the DNA TGTGCCAGCAGCCCGACCCGGGGGGGGGAGACCCAGTACTTC. It codes for CASSPTRGGETQYF.

The chain is built from TRBV5-1 and TRBJ2-7, with 8 bases matching TRBD2. The V segment lost 4 bases and the J segment 2 bases; nucleotides outside the gene matches: 11. Germline V gene data show CDR1 as SGHRS and CDR2 as YFSETQ. CDR3 length: 16 amino acids. The CDR3 DNA is TGCGCCAGCAGCAAAATTAGCGGGGATCGCACCTACGAGCAGTACTTC. It specifies CASSKISGDRTYEQYF.

This chain connects TRBV5-1 to TRBJ2-7; tentatively, D is TRBD1 (6 bases). The CDR3 extends over 17 amino acids. Trimming shortened V by 4 bases and J by 0 bases, and 20 bases separated the two germline ends. CDR1 is SGHRS, CDR2 YFSETQ, per germline. The CDR3 region has the DNA TGCGCCAGCAGCCCCACATCCGCTGGACAGAACTCCTACGAGCAGTACTTC. This encodes CASSPTSAGQNSYEQYF. Based on the CDR3 plus reference TRBV5-1 and TRBJ2-7, the full variable domain is KAGVTQTPRYLIKTRGQQVTLSCSPISGHRSVSWYQQTPGQGLQFLFEYFSETQRNKGNFPGRFSGRQFSNSRSEMNVSTLELGDSALYLCASSPTSAGQNSYEQYFGPGTRLTVT.

Only one count was recorded for this clone. The chain uses TRBV5-4 and TRBJ2-6; D not resolved. CDR3 length: 15 residues. The germline V and J ends were trimmed by 0 bases and 0 bases, with 4 bases remaining between them. Germline V CDR1 and CDR2: SGHNT, YYREEE (reference sequence). Here the CDR3 reads CASSLDVSGANVLTF. In nucleotides, the CDR3 is TGTGCCAGCAGCTTGGACGTCTCTGGGGCCAACGTCCTGACTTTC.

The V gene is TRBV25-1, the J gene TRBJ2-1; D ambiguous. This CDR3 spans 11 amino acids. Germline lookup yields CDR1 MGHDK and CDR2 SYGVNS. The V gene lost 4 bases and the J gene lost 4 bases, with 2 bases spanning the gap. CDR3 residues: CASSAYNEQFF. CDR3 nucleotides: TGTGCCAGCAGTGCTTACAATGAGCAGTTCTTC.

This clone occurred once. The chain is built from TRBV4-2 and TRBJ1-1; 7 nucleotides agree with TRBD1. V dropped 1 base and J dropped 7; count of bases not matched to a gene: 3. The CDR3 runs to 13 residues. CDR1 LGHNA and CDR2 YNFKEQ come from the germline V gene. The CDR3 nucleotides read TGTGCCAGCAGCCAAGCGACAGGGTTTGAAGCTTTCTTT. As protein: CASSQATGFEAFF.

This clone was seen just once. The chain has TRBV5-1 and TRBJ2-1; D is tentatively TRBD1 or TRBD2 (5 bases each). The germline V gene has CDR1 SGHRS and CDR2 YFSETQ. Trimming took off 7 bases at V and 0 bases at J, with 5 bases between the two ends. The CDR3 length is 12 residues. CDR3 sequence: CASGGSYNEQFF. CDR3 bases: TGCGCCAGCGGGGGCTCCTACAATGAGCAGTTCTTC.

This rearrangement joins TRBV29-1 to TRBJ1-2; a possible D gene is TRBD1 (6 bases). V dropped 3 bases and J dropped 6 bases, with 8 bases sitting between them. The germline V gene has CDR1 SQVTM and CDR2 ANQGSEA. This CDR3 has 11 residues. CDR3 nucleotide sequence: TGCAGCGTTGAGAAGGGGGATGGCTACACCTTC. Amino acid sequence: CSVEKGDGYTF.

The sample holds a few counts of this clone. This rearrangement joins TRBV5-6 to TRBJ2-1, with 7 nucleotides matching TRBD1. The CDR3 spans 17 residues. After removal of 2 bases from V and 5 bases from J, the junction contained 13 bases not matched to a gene. Germline values: CDR1 SGHDT, CDR2 YYEEEE. The CDR3 protein is CASSFDLMRGQNNEQFF. The CDR3 DNA reads as TGTGCCAGCAGCTTCGACCTTATGAGGGGGCAGAACAATGAGCAGTTCTTC.

The gene calls are TRBV2 and TRBJ2-2; tentatively, D is TRBD1 or TRBD2 (5 bases each). Trimming cost V 4 bases and J 8 bases, with 14 bases left between them. The V gene's germline CDR1 is SNHLY and CDR2 FYNNEI. This CDR3 is built from 14 residues. CDR3 sequence reads: CASSARAGRGELFF. The CDR3 DNA sequence: TGTGCCAGCAGTGCGCGGGCAGGGCGGGGGGAGCTGTTTTTT.